The 19 T cell receptor beta chains given below trace back to one sample, sequenced in a study of cytomegalovirus exposure and HLA in healthy donors. The primer mix had 60 Vbeta and 13 Jbeta primers. Sequencing was performed with immunoSEQ multiplex PCR; in TCRdb, only in-frame clones are kept and a portion is missing. The profile shows about 100,000 clones, around 79% of them singletons. The source material was PBMCs. All receptors come from a male donor in good health and CMV-seropositive.

V is TRBV4-3 and J is TRBJ2-7; 7 bases match TRBD1. The V gene end was trimmed by 1 base and the J gene end by 1 base; junction bases not matched to a gene: 10. The CDR3 sequence is 17 residues long. Germline V gene sequence: CDR1 LGHNA, CDR2 YSLEER. DNA for the CDR3: TGCGCCAGCAGCCAAGCGCGGATAAGGGACAGTTCCTACGAGCAGTACTTC. Its protein product is CASSQARIRDSSYEQYF.

This clone was recorded once. The CDR3 nucleotides read TGTGCCAGCAGTCAACAGGGGGGTACCTACGAGCAGTACTTC. This translates into CASSQQGGTYEQYF. This chain links TRBV6-5 with TRBJ2-7; 8 bases line up with TRBD1. The germline V gene has CDR1 MNHEY and CDR2 SVGAGI. CDR3 length: 14 amino acids. V lost 5 bases, J lost 2 bases, and 5 bases stayed unmatched.

CDR3 coding DNA: TGTGCCAGCAGTGACGGGTGGGGGCCCGGGTATGGCTACACCTTC. Encoded protein: CASSDGWGPGYGYTF. The chain is built from TRBV25-1 and TRBJ1-2, with D possibly TRBD1 on 6 matching bases. The CDR3 is made up of 15 amino acids. V gave up 3 bases and J gave up 5 bases, with 16 bases separating them. Germline V lookup: CDR1 MGHDK, CDR2 SYGVNS.

The gene calls are TRBV5-1 and TRBJ2-7; 7 nucleotides line up with TRBD1. V lost 1 base to trimming and J lost 0 bases; unmatched junction nucleotides: 4. CDR1 is SGHRS and CDR2 is YFSETQ in the germline V gene. This CDR3 spans 15 amino acids. The CDR3 loop is CASSLLGQNSYEQYF. CDR3 bases: TGCGCCAGCAGCTTGCTGGGACAGAACTCCTACGAGCAGTACTTC.

In this sample, this clone turned up once. V usage is TRBV6-9 and J usage is TRBJ1-5, with 7 positions matching TRBD1. Germline values: CDR1 MNHGY, CDR2 SVAAGI. V shed 6 bases, J shed 3 bases, and the junction held 17 bases outside the gene matches. The CDR3 runs 18 residues. This CDR3 reads CASRPLKSGQFFNQPQHF. The CDR3 bases are TGTGCCAGCAGACCTCTAAAATCGGGACAGTTTTTCAATCAGCCCCAGCATTTT.

DNA for the CDR3: TGTGCCAGCAGCGTAGGGACAAACTATGGCTACACCTTC. It translates to CASSVGTNYGYTF. V usage is TRBV9 and J usage is TRBJ1-2; possible D gene TRBD1, 5 bases. Germline CDR1 and CDR2: SGDLS and YYNGEE. Trimming removed 0 bases at V and 2 bases at J, with 5 bases between. The CDR3 extends over 13 amino acids.

This sequence joins TRBV5-1 and TRBJ2-1; 9 nucleotides agree with TRBD1. V trimming: 4 bases; J trimming: 6 bases; junction bases outside the gene matches: 8. CDR3 length: 15 amino acids. Germline V gene lookup returns CDR1 SGHRS and CDR2 YFSETQ. The CDR3 sequence: CASSTFGTGPNEQFF. As DNA, the CDR3 is TGCGCCAGCAGCACCTTCGGGACAGGGCCCAATGAGCAGTTCTTC.

This chain joins TRBV19 and TRBJ2-7, with TRBD1 matching over 8 bases. The CDR3 length is 15 residues. From germline, CDR1 is LNHDA and CDR2 SQIVND (reference sequence). V lost 3 bases to trimming and J lost 3 bases; unmatched junction nucleotides: 7. The CDR3 here is CASSIGQGSIYEQYF. CDR3 DNA sequence: TGTGCCAGTAGTATCGGACAGGGCAGCATCTACGAGCAGTACTTC. Full variable domain (rest looked up from reference TRBV19 and TRBJ2-7): DGGITQSPKYLFRKEGQNVTLSCEQNLNHDAMYWYRQDPGQGLRLIYYSQIVNDFQKGDIAEGYSVSREKKESFPLTVTSAQKNPTAFYLCASSIGQGSIYEQYFGPGTRLTVT.

The chain recombines TRBV6-6 with TRBJ2-1; a possible D gene is TRBD1 (6 bases). Germline CDR1 MNHNY, CDR2 SVGAGI (reference sequence). V lost 6 bases, J lost 10 bases, and 13 bases lay in between. The CDR3 has 12 amino acids. This CDR3 reads CASSQTDREQFF. CDR3 bases: TGTGCCAGCAGCCAAACCGACAGGGAGCAGTTCTTC.

The rearrangement joins TRBV27 to TRBJ2-1; possible D gene TRBD2, 5 bases. The CDR3 consists of 15 residues. CDR1 is MNHEY and CDR2 is SMNVEV in the germline V gene (reference sequence). Between the trimmed V and J ends, which lost 0 bases and 1 base, there was a span of 7 bases. The CDR3 DNA follows: TGTGCCAGCAGTTTATCAACGGGGTCCTACAATGAGCAGTTCTTC. Protein sequence: CASSLSTGSYNEQFF.

CDR3 amino acids: CASSQARDRGSGGEKLFF. Written as DNA, the CDR3 is TGCGCCAGCAGCCAAGCCCGGGACAGGGGATCCGGTGGTGAAAAACTGTTTTTT. The rearrangement joins TRBV4-1 to TRBJ1-4; the match to TRBD1 covers 10 bases. This CDR3 spans 18 amino acids. Germline trimming cut 1 base from V and 7 bases from J; bases unmatched to any gene: 12. Germline V CDR1 and CDR2: MGHRA, YSYEKL.

The chain recombines TRBV5-6 with TRBJ1-1; 11 positions match TRBD1. CDR1 and CDR2 from the germline V gene are SGHDT and YYEEEE. The CDR3 runs 14 residues. V shed 5 bases, J shed 3 bases, and the junction held 3 bases outside the gene matches. The DNA for the CDR3 is TGTGCCAGCAGGGACAGGGGGCGTCACACTGAAGCTTTCTTT. Protein: CASRDRGRHTEAFF.

This clone was picked up a small number of times. The chain employs TRBV9 and TRBJ2-6, with 11 positions matching TRBD1. This CDR3 spans 14 amino acids. In germline, CDR1 is SGDLS, CDR2 YYNGEE. The CDR3 DNA reads as TGTGCTTCGTCCCGGGACAGGGGGTCCAACGTCCTGACTTTC. Amino acid sequence: CASSRDRGSNVLTF. Looking up the rest from reference TRBV9 and TRBJ2-6 gives the full variable domain: DSGVTQTPKHLITATGQRVTLRCSPRSGDLSVYWYQQSLDQGLQFLIQYYNGEERAKGNILERFSAQQFPDLHSELNLSSLELGDSALYFCASSRDRGSNVLTFGAGSRLTVL.

The chain is built from TRBV6-1 and TRBJ1-2; 8 bases match TRBD1. The CDR3 is 14 residues long. CDR1 is MNHNS and CDR2 is SASEGT in the germline V gene. J was trimmed by 6 bases and V by 3 bases; bases with no gene match: 6. As DNA, the CDR3 is TGTGCCAGCAGTGATGTGGGACAGGTAGATGGCTACACCTTC. Protein: CASSDVGQVDGYTF.

As DNA, the CDR3 is TGTGCCAGCAGCGCAGACAGGGTTGCAGATACGCAGTATTTT. Translated: CASSADRVADTQYF. J is TRBJ2-3 and V is TRBV9, with 7 nucleotides matching TRBD1. Trimming took 3 bases from V and 4 from J; bases not matched to a gene: 5. The CDR3 totals 14 residues. Germline V gene sequence: CDR1 SGDLS, CDR2 YYNGEE.

This rearrangement joins TRBV2 to TRBJ1-5; TRBD1 aligns across 8 bases. V gave up 4 bases and J gave up 4 bases; unmatched junction bases: 6. This CDR3 has 15 amino acids. The germline gives CDR1 SNHLY, CDR2 FYNNEI. The CDR3 region is CASSGSGQGNQPQHF. The CDR3 DNA reads as TGTGCCAGCAGTGGATCAGGACAGGGTAATCAGCCCCAGCATTTT.

This clone was seen only a few times. This chain uses TRBV25-1 with TRBJ2-7, with D maybe TRBD1 (6 bases). CDR3 length: 15 amino acids. V lost 2 bases and J lost 3, with 14 bases in between. CDR1 is MGHDK, CDR2 SYGVNS, per germline. CDR3 protein: CASSETPGVNYEQYF. Here the CDR3 DNA reads TGTGCCAGCAGTGAAACCCCAGGGGTGAACTACGAGCAGTACTTC.

The table lists this clone with a few counts. This chain uses TRBV4-1 with TRBJ2-2, with D unresolved. The CDR3 totals 13 residues. The V gene's germline CDR1 is MGHRA and CDR2 YSYEKL. V lost 1 base and J lost 4, with 4 bases in between. CDR3 nucleotide sequence: TGCGCCAGCAGCCAAGTATCCACCGGGGAGCTGTTTTTT. Its protein is CASSQVSTGELFF.

The CDR3 DNA follows: TGTGCCAGCAGCTTGGGCGCCTCTACGGATACGCAGTATTTT. It translates to CASSLGASTDTQYF. The chain carries TRBV11-1 and TRBJ2-3; no definite D call. Trimming stripped 3 bases from V and 6 bases from J, with 13 bases between. Germline-derived CDR1 and CDR2 are SGHAT and FQDESV (reference sequence). This CDR3 is built from 14 residues.